Below, one T cell receptor (beta chain) is given with its context. Its specificity is unknown. The sample comes from a study of PD-L1 blockade in urothelial cancer. About the research overall: Administration of atezolizumab to patients began in about 2014, at 1,200 mg intravenously every 3 weeks.

Using immunoSEQ multiplex PCR, the repertoire was profiled, and TCRdb retains in-frame clones only, with some absent. In the table there are 45,000 to 60,000 clones, over 75% of which are singletons. Germline V gene data show CDR1 as MDHEN and CDR2 as SYDVKM. Trimming took 5 bases from V and 5 from J, leaving 16 bases between them. The CDR3 runs to 14 residues. General study results and limits: Pretreatment TCR clonality in blood, when below the median, was predictive of better survival.

The time point was: pretreatment peripheral blood. Per patient, between 1 and 8 samples were collected at pretreatment and on-treatment time points. The sample consisted of PBMCs, taken around atezolizumab (anti-PD-L1) treatment. The clonotype was recovered from a man aged 65-85 years with urothelial cancer. The chain combines TRBV28 with TRBJ2-7; D might be TRBD1 (5 bases). CDR3 DNA sequence: TGTGCCAGCAGTATCAGGGTATGGGTGGACGAGCAGTACTTC. Amino acid sequence: CASSIRVWVDEQYF.